The clone carrying this T cell receptor beta chain was seen repeatedly, ten times or more. Antigen specificity is unknown. All patients were untreated before thyroid surgery. TCRdb re-called the PCR reads with MiXCR. The table has about 20,000 clones, over 20% seen once. These data come from a study of metastatic and nonmetastatic thyroid tumors. Study-wide background: Comparison of repertoires was carried out across blood and tumor or nodule tissue from malignant and benign thyroid patients.

Whole-study results and caveats: In blood and tumor, TCR beta diversity was reportedly significantly higher in malignant thyroid tumors than in benign nodules.

Sequencing was performed on tumor tissue. This clonotype originated in a female donor with papillary thyroid cancer or a benign thyroid nodule (not recorded which). Some clones in this sample may be carry-over from other donors' samples.

The CDR3, as DNA: TGCAGTGCTAGAGATAAGCCTCCATCTAGCACAGATACGCAGTATTTT. Its translation: CSARDKPPSSTDTQYF. J is TRBJ2-3 and V is TRBV20-1; no clear D gene. Germline V gene sequence: CDR1 DFQATT, CDR2 SNEGSKA (reference sequence). The CDR3 has 16 amino acids. V lost 0 bases and J lost 0, with 13 bases in between.